The 3 T cell receptor beta chains below come from one sample, sequenced in a study of graft-versus-host responses after intestinal transplantation. Only in-frame clones appear in the TCRdb table, and some are missing; sequencing was by immunoSEQ multiplex PCR. The sample includes approximately 14,000 clones, over 35% of them seen just once. The researchers put about 200,000 CFSE-labeled responder cells into plates with about 200,000 irradiated, violet-dye-labeled stimulator cells. Sample: alloreactive CD8+ T cells from a mixed lymphocyte reaction culture, taken before intestinal transplant. Stated subset: CFSE-low proliferating T cells sorted from roughly six-day pre-transplant mixed lymphocyte reaction (GvH or HvG direction). The receptors were gathered from a human patient who received an intestinal transplant.

In this sample, this clone turned up a few times. The rearrangement links TRBV19 to TRBJ2-7; 12 bases align to TRBD2. The CDR3 runs to 16 residues. V was clipped by 7 bases and J by 3 bases; unmatched bases: 10. Germline V gene lookup returns CDR1 LNHDA and CDR2 SQIVND (reference sequence). This CDR3 reads CASTPRGLAGYYEQYF. The CDR3 DNA reads as TGTGCCAGTACCCCCCGGGGACTAGCGGGCTACTACGAGCAGTACTTC. Full variable domain (missing parts from reference TRBV19 and TRBJ2-7): DGGITQSPKYLFRKEGQNVTLSCEQNLNHDAMYWYRQDPGQGLRLIYYSQIVNDFQKGDIAEGYSVSREKKESFPLTVTSAQKNPTAFYLCASTPRGLAGYYEQYFGPGTRLTVT.

The chain carries TRBV5-5 and TRBJ1-5; 8 positions match TRBD1. The junction had 4 bases not matched to a gene; V was cut back by 2 bases and J by 3 bases. Germline CDR1 is SGHKS and CDR2 is YYEKEE (reference sequence). The CDR3 runs to 15 residues. Here the CDR3 DNA reads TGTGCCAGCAGCTTCAGGACAGGGATCAATCAGCCCCAGCATTTT. It codes for CASSFRTGINQPQHF.

This chain connects TRBV5-1 to TRBJ1-1; D is ambiguous. This CDR3 contains 15 residues. V was pared by 0 bases and J by 1 base, with 10 bases between. Germline V lookup: CDR1 SGHRS, CDR2 YFSETQ. The CDR3 region is CASSLEGNWNTEAFF. CDR3 in DNA: TGCGCCAGCAGCTTGGAAGGAAATTGGAACACTGAAGCTTTCTTT. Full variable domain (remainder filled in from reference TRBV5-1 and TRBJ1-1): KAGVTQTPRYLIKTRGQQVTLSCSPISGHRSVSWYQQTPGQGLQFLFEYFSETQRNKGNFPGRFSGRQFSNSRSEMNVSTLELGDSALYLCASSLEGNWNTEAFFGQGTRLTVV.